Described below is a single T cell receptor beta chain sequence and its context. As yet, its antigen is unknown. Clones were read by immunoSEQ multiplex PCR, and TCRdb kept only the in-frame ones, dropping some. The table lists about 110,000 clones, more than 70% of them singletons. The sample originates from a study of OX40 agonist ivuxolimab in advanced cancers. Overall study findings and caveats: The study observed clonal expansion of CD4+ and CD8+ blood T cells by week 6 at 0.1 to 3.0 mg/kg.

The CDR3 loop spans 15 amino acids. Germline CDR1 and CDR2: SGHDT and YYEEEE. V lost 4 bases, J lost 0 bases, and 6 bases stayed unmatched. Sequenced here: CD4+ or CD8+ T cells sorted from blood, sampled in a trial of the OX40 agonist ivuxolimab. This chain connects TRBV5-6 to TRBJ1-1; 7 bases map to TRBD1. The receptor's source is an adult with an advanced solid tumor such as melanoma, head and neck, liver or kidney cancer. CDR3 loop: CASSNSGQMNTEAFF. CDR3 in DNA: TGTGCCAGCAGCAACTCGGGACAGATGAACACTGAAGCTTTCTTT. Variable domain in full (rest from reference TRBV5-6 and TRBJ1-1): DAGVTQSPTHLIKTRGQQVTLRCSPKSGHDTVSWYQQALGQGPQFIFQYYEEEERQRGNFPDRFSGHQFPNYSSELNVNALLLGDSALYLCASSNSGQMNTEAFFGQGTRLTVV.